This T cell receptor beta chain was profiled in a study of blood T cell repertoires in COVID-19. Study overall: T cells, B-cell-depleted T cells, or PBMCs supplied cDNA or gDNA.

Germline V lookup: CDR1 LNHDA, CDR2 SQIVND (reference sequence). This CDR3 region has 15 residues. After removal of 2 bases from V and 5 bases from J, the junction contained 6 bases not matched to a gene. Per the authors' pipeline: It was from reference gene primer amplification that nucleated cell counts were estimated. Libraries were prepared by immunoSEQ multiplex PCR; TCRdb keeps only in-frame clonotypes and omits some of them. The DNA was the basis for D and trimming; V, J and clone size are from that table. Among almost 200,000 clones, less than 90% were seen once, and the ten largest hold 0.75% to 0.9%.

The rearrangement joins TRBV19 to TRBJ2-3; the match to TRBD1 covers 8 bases. The sequence came from a woman in her 70s with acute or convalescent COVID-19. The sample was peripheral blood. Written as DNA, the CDR3 is TGTGCCAGTAGTATATCGGACAGGGAAAGAGATACGCAGTATTTT. Its translation: CASSISDRERDTQYF. The complete variable domain, with remaining parts taken from reference TRBV19 and TRBJ2-3, reads DGGITQSPKYLFRKEGQNVTLSCEQNLNHDAMYWYRQDPGQGLRLIYYSQIVNDFQKGDIAEGYSVSREKKESFPLTVTSAQKNPTAFYLCASSISDRERDTQYFGPGTRLTVL.